A single sample is the source of the 30 T cell receptor beta chains below, sequenced in a study of a mutant IDH1 vaccine in newly diagnosed glioma. Profiled with immunoSEQ multiplex PCR; TCRdb holds only in-frame clones, not every one. The data show around 64,000 clones, 65% to 85% seen once. The sample's time point: baseline, week 1 (first vaccination visit). The sample's treatment: pre-vaccination baseline after standard-of-care therapy. Sequencing was performed on peripheral blood mononuclear cells (PBMCs), taken from a glioma patient treated with radiotherapy, temozolomide or both. These receptors all come from a woman in her late teens or twenties with glioma. Some clones in this sample may be carry-over from other donors' samples.

The chain employs TRBV6-5 and TRBJ1-5, with a possible D match to TRBD1 (5 bases). The CDR3 length is 15 residues. Germline CDR1 and CDR2: MNHEY and SVGAGI. Trimming removed 0 bases at V and 9 bases at J, with 15 bases between. CDR3 coding DNA: TGTGCCAGCAGTTACTCGAGGCAGACAGTCTGGCCCCAGCATTTT. The encoded protein is CASSYSRQTVWPQHF.

This chain connects TRBV28 to TRBJ1-2; 7 nucleotides match TRBD1. Germline trimming cut 10 bases from V and 4 bases from J; bases unmatched to any gene: 15. Per the germline V gene, CDR1 is MDHEN and CDR2 is SYDVKM. This CDR3 region has 15 residues. CDR3 in amino acids: CAILKPGTAGYGYTF. In nucleotides, the CDR3 is TGTGCCATCTTAAAGCCCGGGACAGCAGGCTATGGCTACACCTTC.

This clone was observed a single time. The V call is TRBV19, the J call TRBJ2-1, with unresolved D. Trimming shortened V by 0 bases and J by 4 bases, and 16 bases separated the two germline ends. CDR1 LNHDA and CDR2 SQIVND come from the germline V gene (reference sequence). The CDR3 sequence is 17 residues long. The CDR3: CASSIDHAATKYNEQFF. The CDR3 coding sequence is TGTGCCAGTAGTATAGATCACGCCGCGACGAAGTACAATGAGCAGTTCTTC.

This chain joins TRBV6-6 and TRBJ1-1; D gene ambiguous. V lost 2 bases and J 4 bases, leaving 5 bases between the germline ends. CDR3 length: 12 amino acids. Germline V gives CDR1 MNHNY, CDR2 SVGAGI (reference sequence). CDR3 nucleotide sequence: TGTGCCAGCAGTTACGGCCCCACTGAAGCTTTCTTT. Translated: CASSYGPTEAFF.

This clone appeared a few times. The chain links TRBV4-1 to TRBJ1-2, with 8 bases aligning to TRBD1. The germline V gene has CDR1 MGHRA and CDR2 YSYEKL. The CDR3 has 15 residues. With V trimmed by 2 bases and J by 3 bases, 5 bases remained unmatched. The CDR3 reads CASSQTPDRDYGYTF. The CDR3 DNA follows: TGCGCCAGCAGCCAAACCCCGGACAGGGACTATGGCTACACCTTC.

The sample holds a few counts of this clone. The chain recombines TRBV14 with TRBJ1-1, with a tentative D call TRBD1 (6 bases). V was pared by 2 bases and J by 3 bases, with 16 bases between. This CDR3 region has 16 residues. CDR1 and CDR2 from the germline V gene are SGHDN and FVKESK. DNA of the CDR3: TGTGCCAGCAGCCAAAAAGAGGGGGGCGGGCACACTGAAGCTTTCTTT. It codes for CASSQKEGGGHTEAFF.

The chain combines TRBV6-6 with TRBJ2-7, with no clear D. Germline CDR1 is MNHNY and CDR2 is SVGAGI (reference sequence). Trimming removed 6 bases from V and 3 bases from J, with 18 bases in between. The CDR3 sequence is 15 residues long. The CDR3 is CASRAYSVRGYEQYF. In DNA, the CDR3 is TGTGCCAGCAGGGCATACTCGGTCAGAGGCTACGAGCAGTACTTC.

The J gene is TRBJ1-4, the V gene TRBV5-6; 8 bases match TRBD1. Germline V gene data show CDR1 as SGHDT and CDR2 as YYEEEE. This CDR3 has 12 amino acids. J was trimmed by 5 bases and V by 8 bases; bases with no gene match: 2. The CDR3 loop is CASNRGNEKLFF. For the CDR3, the DNA is TGTGCCAGTAACAGGGGGAATGAAAAACTGTTTTTT.

This chain uses TRBV21-1 with TRBJ1-1. TRBV21-1 is assigned pseudogene status. This CDR3 spans 19 amino acids. DNA of the CDR3: TGTGCCAGCAGCATAGGGGTAGGCAGGGACGGCCGACGGGAGACTGAAGCTTTCTTT. This translates into CASSIGVGRDGRRETEAFF.

The J gene is TRBJ1-1, the V gene TRBV6-5; D may be TRBD1 (5 bases). V gave up 6 bases and J gave up 13 bases, with 15 bases separating them. Germline lookup yields CDR1 MNHEY and CDR2 SVGAGI. The CDR3 runs 11 residues. The CDR3 DNA sequence: TGTGCCAGCAGGAGACCCCCCAGGGATTTCTTT. Translation gives CASRRPPRDFF.

The count of this clone is one. CDR3 sequence: CASSVGQGGEQYF. CDR3 DNA: TGTGCCAGCAGCGTAGGTCAGGGGGGCGAGCAGTACTTC. This chain uses TRBV9 with TRBJ2-7; possible D gene TRBD1, 7 bases. Germline loops: CDR1 SGDLS, CDR2 YYNGEE. V shed 0 bases and J shed 6 bases, with 10 bases lying between them. The length of the CDR3 is 13 residues.

The chain employs TRBV29-1 and TRBJ2-2, with TRBD1 as a possible D gene (6 bases). This CDR3 contains 12 residues. V gave up 7 bases and J gave up 1 base, with 7 bases separating them. Germline V CDR1 and CDR2: SQVTM, ANQGSEA. The CDR3 spells CSGGQNTGELFF. CDR3 nucleotides: TGCAGCGGGGGACAGAACACCGGGGAGCTGTTTTTT.

The genes are TRBV4-2 and TRBJ1-1; D is unresolved. V was trimmed by 0 bases and J by 0 bases, leaving 11 bases between them. The CDR3 totals 16 residues. Germline V lookup: CDR1 LGHNA, CDR2 YNFKEQ. CDR3 DNA sequence: TGTGCCAGCAGCCAAGAGCCCGGGGTCATGAACACTGAAGCTTTCTTT. The encoded protein is CASSQEPGVMNTEAFF.

The chain couples TRBV13 to TRBJ2-3; 8 nucleotides match TRBD2. Looked up from germline, CDR1 is PRHDT and CDR2 is FYEKMQ (reference sequence). The CDR3 is 16 residues long. Trimming took 1 base from V and 2 from J; bases not matched to a gene: 5. CDR3 region: CASSLAGGPSTDTQYF. In DNA, the CDR3 is TGTGCCAGCAGCTTAGCGGGGGGGCCCTCCACAGATACGCAGTATTTT.

DNA for the CDR3: TGCAGCGTTGAAACCCTGAGCGGGGGGGTCACAGATACGCAGTATTTT. Protein: CSVETLSGGVTDTQYF. The chain is built from TRBV29-1 and TRBJ2-3, with TRBD2 matching over 10 bases. This CDR3 has 16 residues. With V trimmed by 2 bases and J by 2 bases, 7 bases remained unmatched. Per germline, CDR1 SQVTM and CDR2 ANQGSEA.

The rearrangement links TRBV18 to TRBJ1-4; D is undetermined. Germline-derived CDR1 and CDR2 are KGHSH and LQKENI. The CDR3 runs to 13 residues. Trimming took 6 bases from V and 9 from J, leaving 14 bases between them. The CDR3 region is CASSDPNRKKLFF. The CDR3 bases are TGTGCCAGCTCCGACCCCAATAGGAAAAAACTGTTTTTT.

This rearrangement joins TRBV11-3 to TRBJ1-1; perhaps TRBD1 as D (5 bases). Germline CDR1 reads SGHNT; CDR2 reads YENEEA. The V end lost 8 bases, the J end lost 2 bases, and 15 bases lay between the germline ends. CDR3 size: 14 residues. The DNA for the CDR3 is TGTGCCAGCCGGGGGAGAGGGTTTAACACTGAAGCTTTCTTT. As protein: CASRGRGFNTEAFF.

The gene calls are TRBV10-1 and TRBJ2-2, with a possible D match to TRBD1 (6 bases). Trimming removed 8 bases at V and 4 bases at J, with 11 bases between. Germline-derived CDR1 and CDR2 are WNHNN and SYGVQD (reference sequence). This CDR3 has 13 residues. CDR3 in amino acids: CASGDTFTGELFF. The CDR3 coding sequence is TGCGCCAGCGGGGACACTTTCACCGGGGAGCTGTTTTTT.

The chain couples TRBV5-1 to TRBJ1-2, with 7 positions matching TRBD1. The CDR3 spans 14 residues. Germline V gives CDR1 SGHRS, CDR2 YFSETQ. Trimming removed 4 bases from V and 8 bases from J; junction bases left unmatched: 11. The CDR3 loop is CASSRAGQLRGYTF. DNA of the CDR3: TGCGCCAGCAGCCGGGCGGGACAGTTGAGAGGCTACACCTTC.

The chain recombines TRBV19 with TRBJ1-3, with 7 bases fitting TRBD1. Per germline, CDR1 LNHDA and CDR2 SQIVND (reference sequence). V shed 5 bases, J shed 0 bases, and the junction held 7 bases outside the gene matches. This CDR3 has 16 amino acids. Here the CDR3 DNA reads TGTGCCAGTAGTTTCGGACAGGCCATCTCTGGAAACACCATATATTTT. This codes for CASSFGQAISGNTIYF.

The chain joins TRBV6-6 to TRBJ2-7; TRBD2 agrees at 7 bases. The CDR3 is made up of 12 amino acids. V dropped 2 bases and J dropped 8; count of bases not matched to a gene: 3. Germline V CDR1 and CDR2: MNHNY, SVGAGI (reference sequence). The CDR3 coding sequence is TGTGCCAGCAGTTACCCAGCGGGGAAGCAGTACTTC. It codes for CASSYPAGKQYF.

The gene calls are TRBV29-1 and TRBJ2-3; no reliable D call. This CDR3 comprises 11 residues. Germline V gene data show CDR1 as SQVTM and CDR2 as ANQGSEA. The V end was cut by 1 base, the J end by 9 bases, with 8 bases between. The CDR3 loop reads CSVEGQPTQYF. The CDR3 bases are TGCAGCGTTGAAGGGCAGCCAACGCAGTATTTT.

The chain has TRBV10-3 and TRBJ2-7; D perhaps matches TRBD1 (5 bases). Germline-derived CDR1 and CDR2 are ENHRY and SYGVKD. The CDR3 length is 13 residues. The ends were cut back, 4 bases at V and 5 bases at J, with 12 bases in the middle. CDR3 DNA: TGTGCCATCAGTGGGGTCGTAGGGGACGAGCAGTACTTC. It encodes CAISGVVGDEQYF.

Comments on this clone: The sample holds other DNA sequences that translate to the same CDR3. The rearrangement joins TRBV29-1 to TRBJ2-2; D is perhaps TRBD1 (5 bases). Germline V gene sequence: CDR1 SQVTM, CDR2 ANQGSEA. Trimming took off 2 bases at V and 3 bases at J, with 7 bases between the two ends. The CDR3 has 13 residues. The chain's CDR3 is CSVEKGYTGELFF. DNA of the CDR3: TGCAGCGTTGAAAAGGGGTACACCGGGGAGCTGTTTTTT.

The V gene is TRBV19, the J gene TRBJ2-1; D uncertain. Germline V gene lookup returns CDR1 LNHDA and CDR2 SQIVND (reference sequence). This CDR3 has 13 residues. The V and J ends lost 8 bases and 2 bases respectively, with 10 bases between them. The DNA of the CDR3 is TGTGCCAGTCGGAGCCTTACCTACAATGAGCAGTTCTTC. Its translation: CASRSLTYNEQFF.

This chain connects TRBV5-1 to TRBJ2-1, with 8 bases identical to TRBD2. V shed 7 bases and J 0 bases; nucleotides not matched to a gene: 9. The CDR3 has 16 residues. Germline CDR1 and CDR2: SGHRS and YFSETQ. CDR3 sequence reads: CASVNGAGVSYNEQFF. CDR3 nucleotides: TGCGCCAGCGTGAATGGAGCGGGGGTCTCCTACAATGAGCAGTTCTTC.

V usage is TRBV6-6 and J usage is TRBJ1-1; weak D call: TRBD1 (5 bases). The germline V and J ends were trimmed by 6 bases and 4 bases, with 9 bases remaining between them. The length of the CDR3 is 12 residues. Germline V gene lookup returns CDR1 MNHNY and CDR2 SVGAGI (reference sequence). The CDR3: CASSRDGTEAFF. The CDR3 nucleotides are TGTGCCAGCAGCCGGGACGGCACTGAAGCTTTCTTT.

This rearrangement joins TRBV14 to TRBJ2-7, with D unclear. The V gene's germline CDR1 is SGHDN and CDR2 FVKESK. This CDR3 is built from 15 residues. The V end lost 2 bases, the J end lost 2 bases, and 13 bases lay between the germline ends. CDR3 sequence: CASSQYEAFPYEQYF. CDR3 coding DNA: TGTGCCAGCAGCCAATACGAGGCGTTTCCCTACGAGCAGTACTTC. The complete variable domain, with remaining parts taken from reference TRBV14 and TRBJ2-7, reads EAGVTQFPSHSVIEKGQTVTLRCDPISGHDNLYWYRRVMGKEIKFLLHFVKESKQDESGMPNNRFLAERTGGTYSTLKVQPAELEDSGVYFCASSQYEAFPYEQYFGPGTRLTVT.

The chain employs TRBV4-1 and TRBJ2-1; TRBD1 is a possible D gene (5 bases). Trimming stripped 4 bases from V and 4 bases from J, with 17 bases between. Germline loops: CDR1 MGHRA, CDR2 YSYEKL. The CDR3 is 16 amino acids. The CDR3 DNA is TGCGCCAGCAGCCCTAGGGGTTCCGAATCGTACAATGAGCAGTTCTTC. Translating gives CASSPRGSESYNEQFF.

The gene calls are TRBV28 and TRBJ1-5; TRBD1 matches at 8 bases. Germline trimming cut 2 bases from V and 4 bases from J; bases unmatched to any gene: 10. The CDR3 is 17 residues long. Germline V CDR1 and CDR2: MDHEN, SYDVKM. The CDR3 sequence: CASSLGRGPSLNQPQHF. The CDR3 DNA is TGTGCCAGCAGTTTAGGCAGGGGGCCCTCGCTTAATCAGCCCCAGCATTTT.